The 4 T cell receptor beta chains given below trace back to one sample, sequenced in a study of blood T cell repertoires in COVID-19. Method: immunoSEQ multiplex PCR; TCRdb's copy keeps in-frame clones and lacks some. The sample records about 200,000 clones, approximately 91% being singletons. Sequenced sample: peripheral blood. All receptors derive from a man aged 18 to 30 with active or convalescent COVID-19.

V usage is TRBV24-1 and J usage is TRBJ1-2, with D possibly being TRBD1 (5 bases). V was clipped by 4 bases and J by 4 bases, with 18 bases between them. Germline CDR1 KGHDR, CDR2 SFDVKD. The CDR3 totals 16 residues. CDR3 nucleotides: TGTGCCACCAGTGACCCGCGACAGTCTAGAGGCTATGGCTACACCTTC. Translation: CATSDPRQSRGYGYTF.

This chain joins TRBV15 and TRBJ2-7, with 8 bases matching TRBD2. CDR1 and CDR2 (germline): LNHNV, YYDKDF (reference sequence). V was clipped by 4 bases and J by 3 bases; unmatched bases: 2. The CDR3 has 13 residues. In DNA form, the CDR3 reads TGTGCCACCAGCACGGGGGGGCTCTACGAGCAGTACTTC. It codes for CATSTGGLYEQYF.

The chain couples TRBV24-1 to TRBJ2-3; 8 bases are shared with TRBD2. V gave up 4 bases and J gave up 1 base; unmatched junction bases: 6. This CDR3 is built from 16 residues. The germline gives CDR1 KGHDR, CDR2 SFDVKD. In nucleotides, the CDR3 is TGTGCCACCAGTGACCCAACGGGGGGGGGCACAGATACGCAGTATTTT. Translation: CATSDPTGGGTDTQYF.

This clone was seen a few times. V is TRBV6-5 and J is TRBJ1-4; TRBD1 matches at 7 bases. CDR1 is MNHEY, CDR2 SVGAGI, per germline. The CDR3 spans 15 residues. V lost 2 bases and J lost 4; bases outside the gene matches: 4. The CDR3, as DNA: TGTGCCAGCAGTTACGAGGGACAGCTTAATGAAAAACTGTTTTTT. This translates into CASSYEGQLNEKLFF.